This T cell receptor (beta chain) is drawn from a study of T-cell reconstitution after alpha-beta-depleted transplantation in children. Notes on the study in general: One year post-transplant, T-cell counts and diversity were largely derived from T cells produced anew. Expanded graft clones numbering several hundred reportedly gave rise to alpha-beta T cells about two months after transplant.

Trimming left V 6 bases short and J 1 base short, with 15 bases between. The germline V gene encodes CDR1 KGHSH and CDR2 LQKENI. The CDR3 is made up of 15 amino acids. As to this clonotype: No antigen is known for it.

Unique molecular identifiers were incorporated during preparation of the TCRbeta library. TCRdb reprocessed the PCR reads with MiXCR, giving one entry per CDR3 protein. The data hold about 310,000 distinct CDR3 sequences, with 23% observed a single time. The chain couples TRBV18 to TRBJ1-1; perhaps TRBD1 as D (6 bases). Sequencing used PBMCs, mostly from graft donor cells, obtained 180 days after TCRalphabeta/CD19-depleted stem cell transplant. The sequence was collected from a male patient younger than 18 who had a stem cell transplant for acute lymphoblastic leukemia, so the T cells may come from the graft donor. This chain's CDR3 is CASSDLQGPNTEAFF. The CDR3 nucleotides are TGTGCCAGCTCGGACCTCCAGGGGCCGAACACTGAAGCTTTCTTT.